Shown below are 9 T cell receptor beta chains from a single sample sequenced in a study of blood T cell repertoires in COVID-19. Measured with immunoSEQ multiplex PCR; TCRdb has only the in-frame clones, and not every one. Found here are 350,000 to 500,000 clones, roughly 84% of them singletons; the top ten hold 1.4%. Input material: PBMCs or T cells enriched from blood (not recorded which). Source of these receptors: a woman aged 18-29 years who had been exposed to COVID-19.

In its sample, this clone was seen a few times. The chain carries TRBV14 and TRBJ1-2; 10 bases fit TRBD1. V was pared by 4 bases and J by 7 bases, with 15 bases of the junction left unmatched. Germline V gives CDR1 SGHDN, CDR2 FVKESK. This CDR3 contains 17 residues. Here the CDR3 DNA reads TGTGCCAGCAGCCCCTCCGGGACAGGGGAGTTTCGTAGTGGCTACACCTTC. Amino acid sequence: CASSPSGTGEFRSGYTF.

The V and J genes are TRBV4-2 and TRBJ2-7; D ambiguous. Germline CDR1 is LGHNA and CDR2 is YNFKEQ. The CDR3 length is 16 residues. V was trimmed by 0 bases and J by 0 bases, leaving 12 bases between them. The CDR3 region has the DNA TGTGCCAGCAGCCAAGACCCTTACGTTAGCTCCTACGAGCAGTACTTC. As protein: CASSQDPYVSSYEQYF.

The CDR3 is CASSDSGLVEQYF. For the CDR3, the DNA is TGTGCCAGCAGTGACTCGGGACTAGTCGAGCAGTACTTC. V usage is TRBV6-4 and J usage is TRBJ2-7; 8 nucleotides match TRBD2. From germline, CDR1 is MRHNA and CDR2 SNTAGT. J gave up 6 bases and V 0 bases, and 1 base lay outside the gene matches. The CDR3 is made up of 13 amino acids.

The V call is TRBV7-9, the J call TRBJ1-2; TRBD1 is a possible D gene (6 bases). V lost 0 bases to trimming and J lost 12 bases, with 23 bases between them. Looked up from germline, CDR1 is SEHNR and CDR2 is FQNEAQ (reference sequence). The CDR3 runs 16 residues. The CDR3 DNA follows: TGTGCCAGCAGCTTAGCTTCTTTAGGACAGACCTCTGGGAACACCTTC. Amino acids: CASSLASLGQTSGNTF.

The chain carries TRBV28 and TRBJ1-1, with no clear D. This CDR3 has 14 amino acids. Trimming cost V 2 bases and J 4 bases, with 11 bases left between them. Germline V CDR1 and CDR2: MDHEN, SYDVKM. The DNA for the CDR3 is TGTGCCAGCAGTTTAGATCGGGAGAGCACTGAAGCTTTCTTT. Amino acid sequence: CASSLDRESTEAFF.

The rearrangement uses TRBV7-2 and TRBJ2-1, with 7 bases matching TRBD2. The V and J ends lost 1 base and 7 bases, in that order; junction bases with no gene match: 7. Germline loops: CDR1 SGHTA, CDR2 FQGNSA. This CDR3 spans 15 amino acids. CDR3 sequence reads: CASSLDRREWNEQFF. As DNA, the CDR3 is TGTGCCAGCAGCTTAGATCGGCGGGAGTGGAATGAGCAGTTCTTC.

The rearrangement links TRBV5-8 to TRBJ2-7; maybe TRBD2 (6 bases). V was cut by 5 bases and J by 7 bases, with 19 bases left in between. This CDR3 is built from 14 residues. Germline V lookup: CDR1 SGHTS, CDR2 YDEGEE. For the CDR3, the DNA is TGTGCCAGCAGACCGGGACTCCGGGCCTGGGAGCAGTACTTC. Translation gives CASRPGLRAWEQYF. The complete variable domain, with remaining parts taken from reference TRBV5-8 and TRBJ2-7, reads EAGVTQSPTHLIKTRGQQATLRCSPISGHTSVYWYQQALGLGLQFLLWYDEGEERNRGNFPPRFSGRQFPNYSSELNVNALELEDSALYLCASRPGLRAWEQYFGPGTRLTVT.

CDR3: CASTNSNYGYTF. The CDR3 region has the DNA TGTGCCAGCACCAACAGTAACTATGGCTACACCTTC. V gene TRBV6-5 combines with J gene TRBJ1-2; D gene ambiguous. This CDR3 contains 12 residues. V gave up 7 bases and J gave up 1 base, with 7 bases separating them. The germline gives CDR1 MNHEY, CDR2 SVGAGI.

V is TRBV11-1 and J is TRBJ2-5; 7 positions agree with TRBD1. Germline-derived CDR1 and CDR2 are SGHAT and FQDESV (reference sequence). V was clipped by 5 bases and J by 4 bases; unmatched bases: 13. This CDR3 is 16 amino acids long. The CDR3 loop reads CASSVKRDRWGETQYF. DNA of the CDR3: TGTGCCAGCAGCGTAAAGAGGGACAGATGGGGAGAGACCCAGTACTTC.